One sample yielded the 7 T cell receptor beta chains listed below, sequenced in a study of T cell responses to AZD1222 COVID-19 vaccine. TCRdb keeps only in-frame clones here, not all; method: immunoSEQ multiplex PCR. This sample yields around 87,000 clones, of which around 91% are seen a single time; roughly 2.4% belongs to the top ten. The source material was peripheral blood, sampled 28 days after the second AZD1222 dose. Receptor source: an adult who received the AZD1222 COVID-19 vaccine.

The gene calls are TRBV5-1 and TRBJ2-5; no reliable D call. V lost 2 bases, J lost 1 base, and 6 bases lay in between. Germline CDR1 and CDR2: SGHRS and YFSETQ. The CDR3 extends over 13 amino acids. CDR3 protein: CASSLRIQETQYF. CDR3 DNA: TGCGCCAGCAGCTTAAGAATCCAAGAGACCCAGTACTTC.

This chain links TRBV7-9 with TRBJ1-2; D may be TRBD1 (6 bases). The CDR3 has 15 amino acids. V was pared by 1 base and J by 1 base, with 10 bases between. Germline V gene lookup returns CDR1 SEHNR and CDR2 FQNEAQ (reference sequence). The CDR3 DNA reads as TGTGCCAGCAGCTTAGGGGAGGGACATAACTATGGCTACACCTTC. Its protein product is CASSLGEGHNYGYTF. Supplemented by reference TRBV7-9 and TRBJ1-2, the full variable domain reads DTGVSQNPRHKITKRGQNVTFRCDPISEHNRLYWYRQTLGQGPEFLTYFQNEAQLEKSRLLSDRFSAERPKGSFSTLEIQRTEQGDSAMYLCASSLGEGHNYGYTFGSGTRLTVV.

The gene calls are TRBV12-3 or TRBV12-4 and TRBJ2-2; D gene ambiguous. V shed 7 bases and J shed 7 bases, with 13 bases lying between them. The CDR3 covers 13 residues. The CDR3 loop is CASTADRNGELFF. For the CDR3, the DNA is TGTGCCAGCACCGCAGACCGAAACGGGGAGCTGTTTTTT.

This clone was counted only a few times. The genes are TRBV7-9 and TRBJ1-2; D remains unclear. In germline, CDR1 is SEHNR, CDR2 FQNEAQ (reference sequence). This CDR3 has 13 amino acids. The ends were cut back, 11 bases at V and 0 bases at J, with 13 bases in the middle. CDR3 protein: CAGSIGSNYGYTF. DNA for the CDR3: TGTGCCGGATCGATAGGCTCTAACTATGGCTACACCTTC.

The chain couples TRBV5-1 to TRBJ1-3, with TRBD1 matching over 9 bases. The CDR3 runs 16 residues. Germline V gene data show CDR1 as SGHRS and CDR2 as YFSETQ. Trimming removed 4 bases from V and 1 base from J; junction bases left unmatched: 6. As DNA, the CDR3 is TGCGCCAGCAGCCCGCAACAGGGGGCTTCTGGAAACACCATATATTTT. Encoded protein: CASSPQQGASGNTIYF.

The V call is TRBV28, the J call TRBJ1-2; 7 positions agree with TRBD1. V was pared by 4 bases and J by 4 bases, with 3 bases of the junction left unmatched. The CDR3 consists of 13 residues. Germline CDR1 and CDR2: MDHEN and SYDVKM. CDR3 protein: CASSSGQTYGYTF. The CDR3 DNA is TGTGCCAGCAGTTCGGGACAGACCTATGGCTACACCTTC.

The V and J genes are TRBV7-9 and TRBJ1-2, with no clear D. Germline CDR1 SEHNR, CDR2 FQNEAQ (reference sequence). The CDR3 extends over 13 amino acids. Trimming removed 0 bases at V and 7 bases at J, with 9 bases between. CDR3 bases: TGTGCCAGCAGCTTAGCACCGAACGCTGGCTACACCTTC. Translating it yields CASSLAPNAGYTF. Combining the CDR3 with reference TRBV7-9 and TRBJ1-2 gives the whole variable domain DTGVSQNPRHKITKRGQNVTFRCDPISEHNRLYWYRQTLGQGPEFLTYFQNEAQLEKSRLLSDRFSAERPKGSFSTLEIQRTEQGDSAMYLCASSLAPNAGYTFGSGTRLTVV.